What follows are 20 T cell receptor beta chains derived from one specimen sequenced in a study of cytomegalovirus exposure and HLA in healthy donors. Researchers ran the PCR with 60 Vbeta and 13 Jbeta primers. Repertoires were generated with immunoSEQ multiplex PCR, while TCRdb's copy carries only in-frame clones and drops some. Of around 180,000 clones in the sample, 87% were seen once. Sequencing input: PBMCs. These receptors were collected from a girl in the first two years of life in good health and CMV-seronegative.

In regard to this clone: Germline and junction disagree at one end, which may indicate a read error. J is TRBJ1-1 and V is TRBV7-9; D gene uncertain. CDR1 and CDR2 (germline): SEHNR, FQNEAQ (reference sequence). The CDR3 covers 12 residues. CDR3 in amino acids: CSSSPSMSEAFF. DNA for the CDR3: TGTTCCAGCAGCCCTAGTATGTCTGAAGCTTTCTTT. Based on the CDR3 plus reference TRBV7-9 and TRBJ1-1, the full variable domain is DTGVSQNPRHKITKRGQNVTFRCDPISEHNRLYWYRQTLGQGPEFLTYFQNEAQLEKSRLLSDRFSAERPKGSFSTLEIQRTEQGDSAMYLCSSSPSMSEAFFGQGTRLTVV.

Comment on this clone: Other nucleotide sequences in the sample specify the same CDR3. CDR3: CASSSTGNQPQHF. DNA for the CDR3: TGTGCCAGCAGTTCAACAGGGAATCAGCCCCAGCATTTT. This rearrangement joins TRBV6-6 to TRBJ1-5; D is perhaps TRBD1 (6 bases). Germline V CDR1 and CDR2: MNHNY, SVGAGI (reference sequence). This CDR3 contains 13 residues. V lost 4 bases, J lost 4 bases, and 8 bases lay in between.

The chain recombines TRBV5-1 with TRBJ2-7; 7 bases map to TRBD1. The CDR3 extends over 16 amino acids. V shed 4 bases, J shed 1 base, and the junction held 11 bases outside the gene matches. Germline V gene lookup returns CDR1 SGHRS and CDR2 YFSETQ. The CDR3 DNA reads TGCGCCAGCAGCAACTCTCCGGGACAGAGGTCCTACGAGCAGTACTTC. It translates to CASSNSPGQRSYEQYF.

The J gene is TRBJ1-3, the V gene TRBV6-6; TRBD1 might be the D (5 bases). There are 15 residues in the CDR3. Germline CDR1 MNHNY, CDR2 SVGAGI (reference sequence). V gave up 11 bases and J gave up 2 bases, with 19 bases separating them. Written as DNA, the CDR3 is TGTGCCTCTTCTTGGGGGGTGGAGGCTGGAAACACCATATATTTT. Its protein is CASSWGVEAGNTIYF.

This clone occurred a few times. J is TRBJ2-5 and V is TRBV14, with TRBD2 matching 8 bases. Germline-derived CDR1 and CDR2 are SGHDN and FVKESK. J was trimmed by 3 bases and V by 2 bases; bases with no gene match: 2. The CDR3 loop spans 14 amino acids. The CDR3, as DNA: TGTGCCAGCAGCCAATTGCGGGGGGAAGAGACCCAGTACTTC. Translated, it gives CASSQLRGEETQYF.

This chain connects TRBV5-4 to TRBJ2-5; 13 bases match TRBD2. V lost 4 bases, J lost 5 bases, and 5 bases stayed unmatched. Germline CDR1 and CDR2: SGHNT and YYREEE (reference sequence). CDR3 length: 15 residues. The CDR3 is CASSDKTSGGETQYF. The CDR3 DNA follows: TGTGCCAGCAGCGATAAGACTAGCGGGGGGGAGACCCAGTACTTC.

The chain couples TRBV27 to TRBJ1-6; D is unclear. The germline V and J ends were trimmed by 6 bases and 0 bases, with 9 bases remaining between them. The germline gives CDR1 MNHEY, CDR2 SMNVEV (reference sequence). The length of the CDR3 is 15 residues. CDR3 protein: CASRRESSYNSPLHF. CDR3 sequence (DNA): TGTGCCAGCAGGAGAGAGAGCTCCTATAATTCACCCCTCCACTTT.

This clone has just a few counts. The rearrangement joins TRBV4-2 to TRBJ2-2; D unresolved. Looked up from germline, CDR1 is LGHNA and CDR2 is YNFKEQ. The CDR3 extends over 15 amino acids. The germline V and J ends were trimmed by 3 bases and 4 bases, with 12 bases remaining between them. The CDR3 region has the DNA TGTGCCAGCAGCCAGCAAGACTTGAGCACCGGGGAGCTGTTTTTT. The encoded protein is CASSQQDLSTGELFF.

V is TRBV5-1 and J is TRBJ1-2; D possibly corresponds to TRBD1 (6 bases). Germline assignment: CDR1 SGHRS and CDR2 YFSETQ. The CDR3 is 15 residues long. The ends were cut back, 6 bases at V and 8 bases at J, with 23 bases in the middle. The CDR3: CASIRSPDSLEGYTF. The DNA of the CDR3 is TGCGCCAGCATTCGATCCCCGGACAGCCTCGAAGGCTACACCTTC.

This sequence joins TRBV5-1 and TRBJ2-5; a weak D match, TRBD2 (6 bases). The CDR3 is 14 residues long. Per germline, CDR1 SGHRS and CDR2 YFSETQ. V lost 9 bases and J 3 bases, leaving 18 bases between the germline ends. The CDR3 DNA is TGCGCCACCCAACCCGGGGGTTATAAAGAGACCCAGTACTTC. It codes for CATQPGGYKETQYF. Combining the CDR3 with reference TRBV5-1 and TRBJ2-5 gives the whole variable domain KAGVTQTPRYLIKTRGQQVTLSCSPISGHRSVSWYQQTPGQGLQFLFEYFSETQRNKGNFPGRFSGRQFSNSRSEMNVSTLELGDSALYLCATQPGGYKETQYFGPGTRLLVL.

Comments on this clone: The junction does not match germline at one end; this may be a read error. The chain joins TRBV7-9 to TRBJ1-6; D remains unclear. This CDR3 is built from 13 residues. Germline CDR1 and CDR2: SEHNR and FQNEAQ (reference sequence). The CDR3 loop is CSSSRVYNSPLHF. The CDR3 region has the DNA TGTTCCAGCAGTCGTGTGTATAATTCACCCCTCCACTTT.

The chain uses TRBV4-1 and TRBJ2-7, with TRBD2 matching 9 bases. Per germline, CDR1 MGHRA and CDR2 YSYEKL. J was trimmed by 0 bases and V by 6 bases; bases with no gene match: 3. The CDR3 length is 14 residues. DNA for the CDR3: TGCGCCAGCAGTCCGGGACTAGCCTCCTACGAGCAGTACTTC. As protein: CASSPGLASYEQYF.

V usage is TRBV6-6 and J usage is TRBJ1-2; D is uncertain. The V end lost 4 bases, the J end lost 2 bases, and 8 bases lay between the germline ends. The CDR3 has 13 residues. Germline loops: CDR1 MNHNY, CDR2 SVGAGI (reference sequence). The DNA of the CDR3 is TGTGCCAGCAGTTGGACGGGGAACTATGGCTACACCTTC. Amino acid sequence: CASSWTGNYGYTF.

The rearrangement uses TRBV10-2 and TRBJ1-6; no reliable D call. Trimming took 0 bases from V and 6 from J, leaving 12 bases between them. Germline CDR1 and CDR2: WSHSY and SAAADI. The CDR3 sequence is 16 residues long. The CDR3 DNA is TGCGCCAGCAGTGAGTCCGATCGGGTCCTTAATTCACCCCTCCACTTT. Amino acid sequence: CASSESDRVLNSPLHF.

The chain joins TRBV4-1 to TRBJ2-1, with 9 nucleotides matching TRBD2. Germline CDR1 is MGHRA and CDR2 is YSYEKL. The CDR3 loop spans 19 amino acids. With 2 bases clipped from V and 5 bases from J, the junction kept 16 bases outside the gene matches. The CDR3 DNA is TGCGCCAGCAGCCAAACCTTAGTATCGGCGGGGGGGCTCCACAATGAGCAGTTCTTC. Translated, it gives CASSQTLVSAGGLHNEQFF.

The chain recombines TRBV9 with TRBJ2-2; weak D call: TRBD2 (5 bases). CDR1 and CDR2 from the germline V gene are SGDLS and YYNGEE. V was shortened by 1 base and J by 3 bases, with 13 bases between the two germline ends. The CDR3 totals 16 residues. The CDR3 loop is CASSVNRERDTGELFF. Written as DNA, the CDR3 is TGTGCCAGCAGCGTAAACAGAGAGAGGGACACCGGGGAGCTGTTTTTT.

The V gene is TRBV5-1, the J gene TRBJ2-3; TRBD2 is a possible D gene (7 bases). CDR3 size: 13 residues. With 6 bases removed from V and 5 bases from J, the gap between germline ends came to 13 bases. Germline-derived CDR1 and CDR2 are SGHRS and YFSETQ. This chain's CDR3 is CASNAGAGDTQYF. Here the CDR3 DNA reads TGCGCCAGCAATGCGGGGGCTGGAGATACGCAGTATTTT.

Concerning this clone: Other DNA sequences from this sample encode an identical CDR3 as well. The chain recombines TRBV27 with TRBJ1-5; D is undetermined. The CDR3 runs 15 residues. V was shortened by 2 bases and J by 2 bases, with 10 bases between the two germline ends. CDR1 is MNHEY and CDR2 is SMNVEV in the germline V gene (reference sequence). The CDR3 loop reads CASSLGTGGNQPQHF. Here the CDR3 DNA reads TGTGCCAGCAGTTTAGGAACTGGAGGCAATCAGCCCCAGCATTTT.

CDR3 protein: CASSLLLAGGQAYEQYF. CDR3 nucleotide sequence: TGTGCCAGCAGTTTACTTTTAGCGGGAGGGCAAGCCTACGAGCAGTACTTC. J is TRBJ2-5 and V is TRBV27, with 11 positions matching TRBD2. The DNA end lines up better with TRBJ2-7; the J call may be wrong. Germline CDR1 is MNHEY and CDR2 is SMNVEV (reference sequence). This CDR3 comprises 17 residues.

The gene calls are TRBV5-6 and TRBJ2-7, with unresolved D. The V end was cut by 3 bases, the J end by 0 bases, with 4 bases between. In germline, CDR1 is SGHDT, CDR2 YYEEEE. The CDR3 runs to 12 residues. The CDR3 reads CASSSYSYEQYF. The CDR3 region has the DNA TGTGCCAGCAGCTCTTACTCCTACGAGCAGTACTTC.